The subject of this entry is one T cell receptor (beta chain). Per the authors' pipeline: Estimated nucleated cell counts came from reference gene primer amplification. TCRdb's copy holds only in-frame clones and misses some; the assay was immunoSEQ multiplex PCR. The D gene and trimming were derived from the DNA, and the V and J assignments and clone size from that table. This sample has 80,000 to 130,000 clones, with 70% to 90% found just once. This record comes from a study of blood T cell repertoires in COVID-19. The overall study: Acute and convalescent COVID-19 samples came from the United States, Italy and Spain. The cDNA or gDNA used as material had been derived from T cells, B-cell-depleted T cells, or PBMCs.

This sequence originates from a woman aged 60-75 years with acute or convalescent COVID-19. Material for sequencing was peripheral blood.

The CDR3 spells CASSSGSTDTQYF. The CDR3 DNA follows: TGCGCCAGCAGTAGCGGGAGCACAGATACGCAGTATTTT. The rearrangement joins TRBV5-1 to TRBJ2-3; TRBD2 aligns across 7 bases. CDR1 is SGHRS and CDR2 is YFSETQ in the germline V gene. V dropped 5 bases and J dropped 0; count of bases not matched to a gene: 0. This CDR3 comprises 13 residues.